This T cell receptor (beta chain) was sequenced in a study of OX40 agonist ivuxolimab in advanced cancers. The CDR3 is 13 amino acids. Germline V gene data show CDR1 as SGHRS and CDR2 as YFSETQ. V was cut by 3 bases and J by 8 bases, with 11 bases left in between. The data were produced by immunoSEQ multiplex PCR, yet TCRdb's version contains in-frame clones alone and is incomplete. In the table there are roughly 40,000 clones, roughly 84% of which are singletons. Autoimmune disease history or systemic immunosuppression excluded patients. Cycle 7 day 1, cycle 4 day 1, and baseline were the timepoints at which blood was sampled. Notes on the study in general: There were also nonresponders showing low normalized T-cell clonal expansion. In CD8+ T cells, expanded clones were on average more numerous than in CD4+.

On this clone: The target antigen is unknown.

The origin of this receptor is an adult with an advanced solid tumor such as melanoma, head and neck, liver or kidney cancer. The rearrangement joins TRBV5-1 to TRBJ1-4; no clear D gene. Sequencing was performed on CD4+ or CD8+ T cells sorted from blood, taken in a trial of the OX40 agonist ivuxolimab. The CDR3 DNA reads as TGCGCCAGCAGCTCTTCGAGTAGGGAAAAACTGTTTTTT. Its translation: CASSSSSREKLFF.